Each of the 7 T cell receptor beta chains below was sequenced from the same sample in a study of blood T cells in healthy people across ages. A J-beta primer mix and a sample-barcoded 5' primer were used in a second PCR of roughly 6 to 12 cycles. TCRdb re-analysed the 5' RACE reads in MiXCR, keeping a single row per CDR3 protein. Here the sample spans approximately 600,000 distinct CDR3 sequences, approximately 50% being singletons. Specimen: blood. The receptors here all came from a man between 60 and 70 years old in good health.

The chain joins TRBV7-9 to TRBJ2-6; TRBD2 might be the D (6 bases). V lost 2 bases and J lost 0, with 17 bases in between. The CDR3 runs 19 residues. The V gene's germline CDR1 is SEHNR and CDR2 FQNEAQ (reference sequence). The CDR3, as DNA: TGTGCCAGCAGCTTAAGACGAGGGTTCGGGAGCTCTGGGGCCAACGTCCTGACTTTC. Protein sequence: CASSLRRGFGSSGANVLTF.

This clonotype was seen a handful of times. CDR3: CASSEVYRSHYGYTF. CDR3 coding DNA: TGTGCCAGCAGCGAGGTTTACCGCTCTCACTATGGCTACACCTTC. This sequence joins TRBV2 and TRBJ1-2; no reliable D call. The V end was cut by 6 bases, the J end by 3 bases, with 17 bases between. The germline V gene encodes CDR1 SNHLY and CDR2 FYNNEI. There are 15 residues in the CDR3.

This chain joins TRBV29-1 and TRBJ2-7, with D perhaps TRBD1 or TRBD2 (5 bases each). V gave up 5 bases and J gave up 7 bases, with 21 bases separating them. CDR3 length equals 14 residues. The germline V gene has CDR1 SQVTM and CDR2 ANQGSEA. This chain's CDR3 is CSVKGPPVFNEQYF. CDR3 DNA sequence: TGCAGCGTTAAGGGACCCCCCGTCTTTAATGAGCAGTACTTC.

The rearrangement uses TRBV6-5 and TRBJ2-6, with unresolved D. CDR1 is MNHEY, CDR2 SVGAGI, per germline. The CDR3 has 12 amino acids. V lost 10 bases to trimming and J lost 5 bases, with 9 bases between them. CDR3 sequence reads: CATPDRANVLTF. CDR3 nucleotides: TGTGCCACTCCCGACAGGGCCAACGTCCTGACTTTC.

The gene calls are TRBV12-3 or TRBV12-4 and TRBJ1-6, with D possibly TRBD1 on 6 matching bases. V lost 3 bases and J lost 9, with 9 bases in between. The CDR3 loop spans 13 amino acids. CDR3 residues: CASSLGGPSPLHF. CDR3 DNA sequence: TGTGCCAGCAGTTTGGGGGGCCCTTCACCCCTCCACTTT.

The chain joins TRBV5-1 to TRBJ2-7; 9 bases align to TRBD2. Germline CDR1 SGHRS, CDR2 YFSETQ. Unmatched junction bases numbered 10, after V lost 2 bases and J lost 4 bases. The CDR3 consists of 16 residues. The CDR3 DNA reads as TGCGCCAGCAGCTTATTTTCCGCGGGAGGGATGTACGAGCAGTACTTC. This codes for CASSLFSAGGMYEQYF.

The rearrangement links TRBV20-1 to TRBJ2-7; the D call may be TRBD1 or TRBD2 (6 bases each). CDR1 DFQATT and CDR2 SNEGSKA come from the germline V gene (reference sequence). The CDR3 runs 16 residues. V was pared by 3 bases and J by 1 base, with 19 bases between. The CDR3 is CSASTLSAGHSYEQYF. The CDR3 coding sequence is TGCAGTGCTAGCACTCTTTCCGCGGGACATTCCTACGAGCAGTACTTC.